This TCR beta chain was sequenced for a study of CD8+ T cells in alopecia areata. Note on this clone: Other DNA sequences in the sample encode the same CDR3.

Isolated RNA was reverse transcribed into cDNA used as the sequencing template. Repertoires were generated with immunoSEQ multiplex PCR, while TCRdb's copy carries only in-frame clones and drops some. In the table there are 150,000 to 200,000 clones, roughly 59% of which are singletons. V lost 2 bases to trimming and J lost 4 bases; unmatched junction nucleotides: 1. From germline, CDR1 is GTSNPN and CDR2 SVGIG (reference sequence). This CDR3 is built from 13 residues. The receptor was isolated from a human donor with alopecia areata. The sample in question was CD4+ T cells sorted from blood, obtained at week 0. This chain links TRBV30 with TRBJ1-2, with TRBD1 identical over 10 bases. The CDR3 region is CAWSRTGGYGYTF. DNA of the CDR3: TGTGCCTGGAGTCGGACAGGGGGCTATGGCTACACCTTC.